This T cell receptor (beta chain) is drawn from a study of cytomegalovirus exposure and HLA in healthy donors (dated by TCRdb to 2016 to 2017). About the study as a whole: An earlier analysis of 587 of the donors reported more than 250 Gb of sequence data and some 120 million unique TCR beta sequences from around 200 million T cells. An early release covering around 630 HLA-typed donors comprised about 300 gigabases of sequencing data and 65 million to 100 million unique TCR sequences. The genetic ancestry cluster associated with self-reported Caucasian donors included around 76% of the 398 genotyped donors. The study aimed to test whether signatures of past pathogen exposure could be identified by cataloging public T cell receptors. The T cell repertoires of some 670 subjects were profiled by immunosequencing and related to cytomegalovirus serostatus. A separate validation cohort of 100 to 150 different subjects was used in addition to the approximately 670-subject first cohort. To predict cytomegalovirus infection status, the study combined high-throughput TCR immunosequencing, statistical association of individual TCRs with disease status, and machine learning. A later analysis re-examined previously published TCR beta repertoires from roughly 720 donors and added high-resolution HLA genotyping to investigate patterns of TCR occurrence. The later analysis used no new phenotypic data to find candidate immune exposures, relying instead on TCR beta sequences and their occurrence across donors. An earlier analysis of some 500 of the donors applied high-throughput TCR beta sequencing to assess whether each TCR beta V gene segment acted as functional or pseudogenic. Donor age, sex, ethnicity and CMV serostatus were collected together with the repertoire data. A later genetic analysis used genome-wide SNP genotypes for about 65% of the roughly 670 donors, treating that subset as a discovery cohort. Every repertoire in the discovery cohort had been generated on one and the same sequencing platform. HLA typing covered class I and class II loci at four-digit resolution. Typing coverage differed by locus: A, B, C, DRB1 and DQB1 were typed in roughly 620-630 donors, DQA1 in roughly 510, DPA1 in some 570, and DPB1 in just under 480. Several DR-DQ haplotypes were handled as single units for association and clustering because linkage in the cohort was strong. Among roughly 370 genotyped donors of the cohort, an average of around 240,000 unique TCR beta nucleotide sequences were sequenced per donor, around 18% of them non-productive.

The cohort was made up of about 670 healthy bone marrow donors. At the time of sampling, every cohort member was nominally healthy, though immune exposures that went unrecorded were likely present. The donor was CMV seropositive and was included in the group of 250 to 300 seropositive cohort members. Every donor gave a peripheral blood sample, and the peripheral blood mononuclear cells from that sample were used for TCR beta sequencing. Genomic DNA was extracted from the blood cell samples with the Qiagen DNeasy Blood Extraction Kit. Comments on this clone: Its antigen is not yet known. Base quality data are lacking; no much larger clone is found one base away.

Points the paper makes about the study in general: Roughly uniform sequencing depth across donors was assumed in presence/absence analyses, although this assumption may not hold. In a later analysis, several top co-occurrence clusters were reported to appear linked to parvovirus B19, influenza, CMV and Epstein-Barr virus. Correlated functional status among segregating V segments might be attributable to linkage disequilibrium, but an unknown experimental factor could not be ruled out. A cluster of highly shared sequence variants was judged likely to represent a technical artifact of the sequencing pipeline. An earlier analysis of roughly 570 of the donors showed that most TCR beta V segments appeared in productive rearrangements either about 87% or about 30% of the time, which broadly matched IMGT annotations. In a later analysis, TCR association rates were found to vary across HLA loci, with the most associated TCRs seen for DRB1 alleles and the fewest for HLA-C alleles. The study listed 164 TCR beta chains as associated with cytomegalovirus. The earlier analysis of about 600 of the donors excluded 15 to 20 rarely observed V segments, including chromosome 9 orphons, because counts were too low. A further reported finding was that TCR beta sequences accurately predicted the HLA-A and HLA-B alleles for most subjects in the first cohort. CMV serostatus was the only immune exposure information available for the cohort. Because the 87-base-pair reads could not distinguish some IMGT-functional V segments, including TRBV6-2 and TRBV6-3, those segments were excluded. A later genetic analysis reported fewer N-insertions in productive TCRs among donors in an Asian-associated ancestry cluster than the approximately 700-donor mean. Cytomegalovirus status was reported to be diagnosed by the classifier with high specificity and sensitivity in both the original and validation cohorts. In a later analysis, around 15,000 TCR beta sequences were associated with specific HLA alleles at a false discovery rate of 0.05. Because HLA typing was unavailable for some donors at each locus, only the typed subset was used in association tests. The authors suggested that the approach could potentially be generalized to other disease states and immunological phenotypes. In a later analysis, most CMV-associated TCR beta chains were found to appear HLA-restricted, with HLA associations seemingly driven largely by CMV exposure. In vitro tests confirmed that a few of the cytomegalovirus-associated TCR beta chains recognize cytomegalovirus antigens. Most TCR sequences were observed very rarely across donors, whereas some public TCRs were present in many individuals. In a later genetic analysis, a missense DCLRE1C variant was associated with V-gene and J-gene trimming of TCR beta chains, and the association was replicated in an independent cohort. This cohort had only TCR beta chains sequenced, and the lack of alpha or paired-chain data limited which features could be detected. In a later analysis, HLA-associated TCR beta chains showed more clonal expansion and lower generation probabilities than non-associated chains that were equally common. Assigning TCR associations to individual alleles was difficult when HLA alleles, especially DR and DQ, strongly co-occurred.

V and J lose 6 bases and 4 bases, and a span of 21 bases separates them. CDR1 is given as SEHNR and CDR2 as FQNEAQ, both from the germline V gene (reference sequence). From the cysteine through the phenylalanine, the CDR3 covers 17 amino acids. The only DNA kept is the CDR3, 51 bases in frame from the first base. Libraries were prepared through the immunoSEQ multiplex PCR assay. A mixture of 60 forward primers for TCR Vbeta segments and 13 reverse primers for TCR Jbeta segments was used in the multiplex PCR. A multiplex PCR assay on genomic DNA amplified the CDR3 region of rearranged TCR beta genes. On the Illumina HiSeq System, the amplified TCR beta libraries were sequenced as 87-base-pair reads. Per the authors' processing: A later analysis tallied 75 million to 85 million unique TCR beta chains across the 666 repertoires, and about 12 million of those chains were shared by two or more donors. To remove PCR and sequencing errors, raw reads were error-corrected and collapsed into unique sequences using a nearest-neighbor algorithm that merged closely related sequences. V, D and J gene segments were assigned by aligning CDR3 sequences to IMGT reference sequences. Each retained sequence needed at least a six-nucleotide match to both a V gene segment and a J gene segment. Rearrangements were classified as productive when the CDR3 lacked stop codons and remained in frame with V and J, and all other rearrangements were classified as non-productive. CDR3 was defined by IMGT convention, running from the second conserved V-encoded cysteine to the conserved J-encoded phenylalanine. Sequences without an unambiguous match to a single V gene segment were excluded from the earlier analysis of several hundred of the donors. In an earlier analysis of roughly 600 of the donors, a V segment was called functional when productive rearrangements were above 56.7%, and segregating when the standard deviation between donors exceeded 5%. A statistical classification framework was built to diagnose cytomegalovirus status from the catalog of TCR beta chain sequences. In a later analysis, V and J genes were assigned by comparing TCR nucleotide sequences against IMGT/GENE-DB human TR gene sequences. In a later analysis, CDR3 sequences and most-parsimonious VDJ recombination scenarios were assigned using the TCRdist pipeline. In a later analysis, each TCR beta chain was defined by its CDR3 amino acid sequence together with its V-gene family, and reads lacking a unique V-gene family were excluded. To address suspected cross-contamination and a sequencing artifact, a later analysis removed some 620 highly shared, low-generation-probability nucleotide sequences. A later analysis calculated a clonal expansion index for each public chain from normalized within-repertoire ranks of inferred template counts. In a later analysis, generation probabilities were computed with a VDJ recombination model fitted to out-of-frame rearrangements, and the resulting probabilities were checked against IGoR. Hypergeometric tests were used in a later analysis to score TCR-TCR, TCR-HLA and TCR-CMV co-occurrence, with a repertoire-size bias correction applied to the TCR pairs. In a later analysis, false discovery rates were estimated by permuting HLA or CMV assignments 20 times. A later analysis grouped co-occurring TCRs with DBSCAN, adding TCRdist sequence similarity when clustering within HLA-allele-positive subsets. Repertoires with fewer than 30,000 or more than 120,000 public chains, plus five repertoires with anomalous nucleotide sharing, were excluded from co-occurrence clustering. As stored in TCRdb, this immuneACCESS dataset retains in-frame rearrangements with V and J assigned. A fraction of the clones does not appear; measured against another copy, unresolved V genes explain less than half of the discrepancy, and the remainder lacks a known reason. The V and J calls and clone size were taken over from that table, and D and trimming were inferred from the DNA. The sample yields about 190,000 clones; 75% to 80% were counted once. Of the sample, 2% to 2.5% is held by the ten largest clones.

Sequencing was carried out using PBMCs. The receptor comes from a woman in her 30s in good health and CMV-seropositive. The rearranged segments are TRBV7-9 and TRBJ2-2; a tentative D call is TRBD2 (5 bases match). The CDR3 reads CASRTYGLQLITGELFF. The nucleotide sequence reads TGTGCCAGCAGAACGTACGGACTCCAACTGATCACCGGGGAGCTGTTTTTT.